This entry features one T cell receptor beta chain sequence. The sample holds many counts of this clonotype. Its antigen is still unknown. One base away there is no much larger clone; base qualities are not given. CDR1 and CDR2, per the germline V gene, are SGHTA and FQGNSA. The junction shows trimming of 5 bases on V and 0 bases on J, plus 13 bases between the germline ends. From the cysteine through the phenylalanine, the CDR3 covers 15 amino acids. The kept DNA is CDR3 alone, 45 bases in frame from the first base. These data are taken from a study of Graves' ophthalmopathy and Graves' hyperthyroidism (dated by TCRdb to the late 2010s). With respect to the entire study: Peripheral blood was collected at initial diagnosis, before any treatment. TCR beta repertoire signatures were used to distinguish Graves' ophthalmopathy from Graves' hyperthyroidism and to predict progression to ophthalmopathy. In total, around 130 blood samples were TCR-sequenced: 40 to 45 ophthalmopathy, 75 hyperthyroidism and approximately 17 hyperthyroidism-to-ophthalmopathy patients. To explore V-J signatures that distinguish ophthalmopathy from hyperthyroidism, a discovery set of about a hundred patients was enrolled, made up of 40 to 45 with ophthalmopathy and 57 with stable hyperthyroidism. For independent validation, a separate cohort was made up of 18 to 20 hyperthyroidism patients plus 17 patients who later progressed from hyperthyroidism to ophthalmopathy. In six or seven hyperthyroidism patients, the T-cell repertoires found in thyroid tissue were compared with those found in blood. Following sampling, methimazole starting at 30 mg daily was administered to hyperthyroidism patients, and high-dose intravenous methylprednisolone was administered to ophthalmopathy patients. The approximately 98 discovery patients were randomly divided into training and test sets at a 7:3 ratio. What the research found in general, with its limitations: In cross-validation, the 13-signature model distinguished ophthalmopathy from stable hyperthyroidism with nearly 90% sensitivity and around 81% specificity, and in the test set the corresponding values were about 80% and 75%. In validation, the model predicted ophthalmopathy progression with about 71% sensitivity and around 72% specificity; about a dozen predicted patients were CT-confirmed with GO in a median of around 6.5 months. Most expanded thyroid clonotypes with frequency above 0.001 were also detected in blood, suggesting blood repertoires may reflect the thyroid immune response. No statistical method was used to set the sample size in advance, and the investigators knew which group each participant was assigned to.

Ophthalmopathy patients had moderately to severely active disease, Clinical Activity Score of at least 3, NOSPECS grade of at least 4, and disease duration under 3 months. Patients with other autoimmune diseases, uncontrolled infections, pregnancy or lactation were excluded. Diagnosis relied on clinical symptoms, serum thyroxine, TRAb, thyroid ultrasound and orbital computed tomography. PBMCs were isolated from 7.5 to 10 ml of fresh peripheral blood by Ficoll-Paque density gradient centrifugation. Trizol reagent was used to extract the total RNA, and its quality was then checked on an Agilent 2100 Bioanalyzer. For repertoire sequencing, TCR beta CDR3 regions were amplified from RNA transcripts. A first-round RT-PCR used HTBI primers with the Qiagen OneStep RT-PCR kit, followed by a second-round multiplex PCR, size selection and purification. Libraries were sequenced paired-end with 100 bp reads on an Illumina HiSeq2000. In the source study's methods: SOAPnuke was used to process the reads, throwing out any read that had adapters, had uncalled bases, had a mean Phred below 15, or lacked an exact constant-primer or identifier match. High-quality paired reads were merged with COPE v1.2.5. Each unique nucleotide sequence was treated as a clonotype, and MiTCR v1.1 was used to align the clonotypes to the IMGT TRB V, D and J references. Only V-J combinations with frequency above 0.0001 were analysed, covering approximately 99% of repertoires. A TCR clonal expansion and chaos score per V-J combination was defined as the ratio of F50 clonal expansion to chaos observed in the TCRdist matrix. Welch's t-statistics and random forest were used to reduce the features to about a dozen V-J combinations, which were then used as input to a naive Bayes classifier. The similarity between thyroid and blood repertoires was quantified using the Morisita-Horn index. In TCRdb, the public reads were trimmed at Q25 with fastp and aligned with MiXCR, with productive beta chains retained. CDR3 protein duplicates are merged, each entry listing the most common genes and DNA. The V and J calls and clone size are TCRdb's, not the authors'. A total of 150,000 to 200,000 distinct CDR3 sequences appear in this sample, approximately 40% of them only once. The ten largest account for over 7% of the sample.

This clonotype was sampled from a man aged 25 to 45 with Graves' ophthalmopathy. Donor details come from another sample of the same person, matched by shared clones. Sequenced: peripheral blood. The rearrangement combines TRBV7-2 with TRBJ1-1, with a tentative D gene TRBD1 over 5 matching bases. Here is the DNA: TGTGCCAGCAGCCCATCGGGGGGGGTGAACACTGAAGCTTTCTTT. Translated, this is CASSPSGGVNTEAFF. With all but the CDR3 taken from the reference TRBV7-2 and TRBJ1-1 genes, the full variable domain is: GAGVSQSPSNKVTEKGKDVELRCDPISGHTALYWYRQSLGQGLEFLIYFQGNSAPDKSGLPSDRFSAERTGGSVSTLTIQRTQQEDSAVYLCASSPSGGVNTEAFFGQGTRLTVV.